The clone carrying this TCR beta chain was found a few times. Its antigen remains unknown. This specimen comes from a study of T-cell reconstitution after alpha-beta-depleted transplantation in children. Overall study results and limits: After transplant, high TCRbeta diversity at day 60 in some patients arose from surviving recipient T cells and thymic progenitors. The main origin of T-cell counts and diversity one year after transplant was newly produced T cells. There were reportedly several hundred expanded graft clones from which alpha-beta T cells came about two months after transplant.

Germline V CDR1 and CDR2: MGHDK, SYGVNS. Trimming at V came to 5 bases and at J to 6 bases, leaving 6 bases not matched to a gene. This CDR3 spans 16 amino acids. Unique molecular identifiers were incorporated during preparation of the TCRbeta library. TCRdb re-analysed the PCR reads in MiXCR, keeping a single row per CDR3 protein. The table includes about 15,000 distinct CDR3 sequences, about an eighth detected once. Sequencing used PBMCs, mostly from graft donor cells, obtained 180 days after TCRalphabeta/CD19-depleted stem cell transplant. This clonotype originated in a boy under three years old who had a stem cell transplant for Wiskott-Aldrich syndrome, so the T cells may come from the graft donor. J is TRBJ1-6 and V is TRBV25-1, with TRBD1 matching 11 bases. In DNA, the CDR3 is TGTGCCAGCAGTTTCGGACAGGGGGCGATTAATTCACCCCTCCACTTT. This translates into CASSFGQGAINSPLHF.